This T cell receptor (beta chain) was documented in a study of response to subunit inactivated influenza vaccine. Study-level findings and limits: Each seasonal influenza vaccination, the authors suggested, recruits few new T cells.

MiXCR was run by TCRdb on the RT-PCR reads, yielding one entry per CDR3 protein. The profile shows about 160,000 distinct CDR3 sequences, approximately 10% of them singletons. CDR1 is GTSNPN, CDR2 SVGIG, per germline (reference sequence). This CDR3 is built from 15 residues. The trim removed 4 bases at V and 1 base at J, leaving 5 bases unmatched. About this clonotype itself: What it binds is not known.

The sample was non-naive T cells sorted from PBMCs, taken 45 days after vaccination. The sequence was collected from a man aged 45 to 65 who received an inactivated influenza vaccine. The chain combines TRBV30 with TRBJ2-3; 10 nucleotides line up with TRBD2. The DNA of the CDR3 is TGTGCCTGGACCCCCGGGACTAGCGGCACAGATACGCAGTATTTT. It specifies CAWTPGTSGTDTQYF.